The rows below give T cell receptor beta chains drawn from one sample of a study of graft-versus-host responses after intestinal transplantation. For these TCRs, the target antigens are not known. Repertoires were generated with immunoSEQ multiplex PCR, while TCRdb's copy carries only in-frame clones and drops some. The sample records around 110,000 clones, 90% being singletons. The sequencing used unstimulated CD4+ T cells sorted from spleen or lymph node cells, collected before intestinal transplant. The receptor set was obtained from a human donor who received an intestinal transplant. Both conserved end residues are trimmed from each CDR3.

v_call	cdr3_aa
TRBV28	ASSLGTGGRYSNQPQH
TRBV6-1	ASSDHTVSGANVLT
TRBV9	ASSVDSLVVTGELF
TRBV4-2	ASSQMTSGYNEQF
TRBV6-6	ASSLPPIYEQY
TRBV5-6	ASSLEGGGKVETQY
TRBV15	AAREWGTSNTDTQY
TRBV5-8	ASSAYRDRDLNEKLF
TRBV7-2	ASSPGQGAYGYT
TRBV5-1	ASSLWGQLPNTEAF
TRBV5-1	ASSLEDSRYEQY
TRBV5-4	ASSVRVNTEAF
TRBV6-1	ASSEGWPGKYGYT
TRBV7-2	ASSFGQGAQNYGYT
TRBV5-4	ASSFRTSGANEQF
TRBV2	ASSASRAGNTIY
TRBV25-1	ASSRTGRESGYT
TRBV30	AWRASSYNSPLH
TRBV25-1	ASSQQTGRIQY
TRBV7-9	ASSLDRDRRYT
TRBV10-3	AIRTQEGRSPLH
TRBV6-1	ASRTGVTDTQY
TRBV5-6	ASDVRGHLSVAGELF
TRBV5-8	ASSSGQGTDTQY
TRBV4-2	ASSQAVLAGGGEQF
TRBV6-5	ASRKPGGAYTEAF
TRBV7-9	ASTLGEAPGGTEKLF
TRBV9	ASSADWVRETQY
TRBV6-1	ASTYRGLSEAF
TRBV15	ATSRGSRRDSNQPQH
TRBV5-4	ASSQGQAYSGNTIY